This is a list of T cell receptor beta chains from one sample in a study of CD8 T cells in ankylosing spondylitis. Using its own MiXCR run on the 5' RACE reads, TCRdb lists one record per CDR3 protein. Among about 800,000 distinct CDR3 sequences listed, about 11% were seen once. What was sequenced was blood, either unsorted or a sorted T cell fraction (not recorded which). These receptors all stem from a male donor with ankylosing spondylitis. Each CDR3 is given with its conserved first and last residue. Each record gives: clone size, J gene, V gene, D gene, CDR3 DNA, CDR3 protein. D genes are given only for firm matches. Expanded clones are given a class, and other clones once, few, many or no size at all.

.	TRBJ2-7	TRBV11-2	.	TGTGCCAGCAGCTTTAATAACGAGCAGTACTTC	CASSFNNEQYF
few	TRBJ2-7	TRBV4-2	.	TGTGCCAGCAGCATGGACAGATTCTCCTACGAGCAGTACTTC	CASSMDRFSYEQYF
.	TRBJ2-2	TRBV7-9	TRBD1	TGTGCCAGCTCCCCCCGAGCCGGGACAGCGAACACCGGGGAGCTGTTTTTT	CASSPRAGTANTGELFF
many	TRBJ1-6	TRBV27	.	TGTGCCAGCAGTTTATTGGAAGCTTGGAATTCACCCCTCCACTTT	CASSLLEAWNSPLHF
.	TRBJ2-3	TRBV20-1	.	TGCAGTGCTAGAGATAGGGGGGGCTCTAGCACAGATACGCAGTATTTT	CSARDRGGSSTDTQYF
many	TRBJ2-1	TRBV24-1	TRBD1	TGTGCCACCAGTGAACGAGGACAGGGCTACTACAATGAGCAGTTCTTC	CATSERGQGYYNEQFF
many	TRBJ2-4	TRBV20-1	TRBD2	TGCAGTGCTAGAGCAAGACTAGCGGCCAAAAACATTCAGTACTTC	CSARARLAAKNIQYF
few	TRBJ2-2	TRBV12-5	.	TGTGCTAGTGGTTTGAAGCAGGGCATCGGGGAGCTGTTTTTT	CASGLKQGIGELFF
few	TRBJ1-4	TRBV20-1	.	TGCAGTGCTAGATCGGGGGGGTATAGAGTGTTTTTT	CSARSGGYRVFF
few	TRBJ2-1	TRBV7-2	.	TGTGCCAGCAGCTCCAGACATCGGCAGTTCTTC	CASSSRHRQFF
.	TRBJ1-5	TRBV20-1	TRBD1	TGCAGTGCTCGCACAGGGGGATCATATCAGCCCCAGCATTTT	CSARTGGSYQPQHF
few	TRBJ2-3	TRBV4-1	TRBD2	TGCGCCAGCAGCCAGAGACTAGCGGGAGGTTCCGATACGCAGTATTTT	CASSQRLAGGSDTQYF
.	TRBJ2-2	TRBV10-1	.	TGCGCCAGCAGTGAGAGGGTGGACACCGGGGAGCTGTTTTTT	CASSERVDTGELFF
many	TRBJ1-4	TRBV27	TRBD1	TGTGCCAGCAGGAGACAGGGCGCTAATGAAAAACTGTTTTTT	CASRRQGANEKLFF
.	TRBJ2-3	TRBV7-3	TRBD1	TGTGCCAGCAGCTTAGGCCAGACAGGGGTAGATACGCAGTATTTT	CASSLGQTGVDTQYF
.	TRBJ2-2	TRBV10-3	.	TGTGCCACGTACCAGGGGCCGAACACCGGGGAGCTGTTTTTT	CATYQGPNTGELFF